This record looks at one T cell receptor beta chain sequence and its context. These data come from a study of blood T cell repertoires in COVID-19. V was pared by 6 bases and J by 6 bases, with 1 base of the junction left unmatched. Germline-derived CDR1 and CDR2 are SGHVS and FQNEAQ. CDR3 length equals 13 residues. Sequencing was performed with immunoSEQ multiplex PCR; in TCRdb, only in-frame clones are kept and a portion is missing. This sample has about 87,000 clones, with 86% found just once. The chain links TRBV7-8 to TRBJ2-1; TRBD2 agrees at 11 bases. This TCR was sampled from a human donor in a cohort sampled during active COVID-19. Sequencing was done on a sample of peripheral blood. The CDR3 region has the DNA TGTGCCAGCAGGGGACTAGCGGCCAATGAGCAGTTCTTC. This sequence encodes CASRGLAANEQFF.